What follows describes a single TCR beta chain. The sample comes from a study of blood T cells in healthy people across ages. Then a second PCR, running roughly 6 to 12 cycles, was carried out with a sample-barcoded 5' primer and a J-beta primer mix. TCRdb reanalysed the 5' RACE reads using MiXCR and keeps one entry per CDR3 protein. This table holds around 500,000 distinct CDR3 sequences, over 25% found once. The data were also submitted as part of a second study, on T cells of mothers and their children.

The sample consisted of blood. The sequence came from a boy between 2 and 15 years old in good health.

The DNA of the CDR3 is TGCAGCGTTACCTTCATCAATTCGGGCCGAAACACCGGGGAGCTGTTTTTT. It yields the protein CSVTFINSGRNTGELFF. V gene TRBV29-1 combines with J gene TRBJ2-2; D uncertain. The V gene lost 5 bases and the J gene lost 2 bases, with 21 bases spanning the gap. The V gene's germline CDR1 is SQVTM and CDR2 ANQGSEA. This CDR3 region has 17 residues.